The sequence of this TCR beta chain was determined in a study of spatial heterogeneity in lung cancer. Study as a whole: Among detected sequences, beta-chain ones consistently exceeded alpha-chain ones in number. There were, on average, more than nine raw-read appearances for each unique TCR and UMI combination.

Documented time point: sample taken at primary tumor resection. Whole RNA, isolated from tumor, nontumor lung or frozen PBMC, was sequenced without prior sorting. Donation came from 70 or so patients with untreated early-stage non-small cell lung cancer. In its sample, this clonotype was seen many times. Germline CDR1 SQVTM, CDR2 ANQGSEA. This CDR3 comprises 11 residues. With V trimmed by 6 bases and J by 3 bases, 1 base remained unmatched. TCR cDNA molecules each carried a unique molecular identifier. TCRdb processed the 5' RACE reads anew with MiXCR; each CDR3 protein has one entry. The sample carries about 36,000 distinct CDR3 sequences, around 5.2% recorded once.

Sequenced here: PBMCs, sampled at surgery. This TCR was recovered from a female donor with early-stage non-small cell lung cancer. The J gene is TRBJ1-2, the V gene TRBV29-1; the match to TRBD1 covers 7 bases. CDR3 in DNA: TGCAGCGTGGGGACAGACTATGGCTACACCTTC. This sequence encodes CSVGTDYGYTF.